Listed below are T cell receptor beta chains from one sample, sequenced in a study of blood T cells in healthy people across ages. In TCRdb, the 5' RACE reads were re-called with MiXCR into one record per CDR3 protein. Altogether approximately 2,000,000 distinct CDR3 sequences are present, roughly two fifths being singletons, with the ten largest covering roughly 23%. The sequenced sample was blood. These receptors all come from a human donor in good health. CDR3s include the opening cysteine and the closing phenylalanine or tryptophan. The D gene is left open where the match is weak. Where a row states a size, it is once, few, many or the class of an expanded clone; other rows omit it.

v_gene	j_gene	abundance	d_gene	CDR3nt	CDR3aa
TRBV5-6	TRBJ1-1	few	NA	TGTGCCAGCAGCGGTATCGGGGAAATAGGGAGAGCTTTCTTT	CASSGIGEIGRAFF
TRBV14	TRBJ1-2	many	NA	TGTGCCAGCAGCCAAGCAGGGGAGCATGGCTACACCTTC	CASSQAGEHGYTF
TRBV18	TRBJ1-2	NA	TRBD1	TGTGCCAGCTCCGGGACAGGGGACGGGTCGCTCCCCAGTGGCTACACCTTC	CASSGTGDGSLPSGYTF
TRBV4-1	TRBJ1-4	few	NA	TGCGCCAGCAGCCATCAGCGGGGTTCTAATGAAAAACTGTTTTTT	CASSHQRGSNEKLFF
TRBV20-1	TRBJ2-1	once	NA	TGCAGTGCTAGAGGAACTGAAGCGACCTCCTACAATGAGCAGTTCTTC	CSARGTEATSYNEQFF
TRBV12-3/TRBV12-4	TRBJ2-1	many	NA	TGTGCCAGCAGCCACGGGGGCTACAATGAGCAGTTCTTC	CASSHGGYNEQFF
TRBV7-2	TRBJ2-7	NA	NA	TGTGCCAGCCTTTTTGAGGGGGGTAGGGCTTACGAGCAGTACTTC	CASLFEGGRAYEQYF
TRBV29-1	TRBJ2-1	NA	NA	TGCAGCGTATCGTCTCGGGGGTCCTACAATGGGCAGTTCTTC	CSVSSRGSYNGQFF
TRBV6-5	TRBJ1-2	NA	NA	TGTGCCAGCAGCATAGGCCCCAACACTAACTACACCTTC	CASSIGPNTNYTF
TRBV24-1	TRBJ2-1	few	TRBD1	TGTGCCACCAGTCCTCGGGACAGAACGTACAATGAGCAGTTCTTC	CATSPRDRTYNEQFF
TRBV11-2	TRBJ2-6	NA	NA	TGTGCCAGCAGCTTGCACATGAGTGCTGGGGCCAACGTCCTGACTTTC	CASSLHMSAGANVLTF
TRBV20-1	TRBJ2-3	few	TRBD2	TGCAGTGCTAGACGGGGGACTAGCTTTGCAGATACGCAGTATTTT	CSARRGTSFADTQYF
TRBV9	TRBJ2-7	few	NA	TGTGCCAGCAGCGCATCAGGGGTCCCCTACGAGCAGTACTTC	CASSASGVPYEQYF
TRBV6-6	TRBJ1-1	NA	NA	TGTGCCAGCAAAATAAGGGAAGGGACTGAAGCTTTCTTT	CASKIREGTEAFF
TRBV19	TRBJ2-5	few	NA	TGCGCCAGCAGCATCGGCCAAGAGACCCAGTACTTC	CASSIGQETQYF
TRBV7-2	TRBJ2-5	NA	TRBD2	TGTGCCAGCAGCCCGATCCTAGCGGGGGGGCGAGAGACCCAGTACTTC	CASSPILAGGRETQYF
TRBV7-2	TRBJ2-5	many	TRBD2	TGTGCCAGCAGCTTGATTAGCGGGGGGCAGGGTGAAGAGACCCAGTACTTC	CASSLISGGQGEETQYF
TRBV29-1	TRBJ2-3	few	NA	TGCAGCGTTGGCATAGACACAGGAGGGACAGATACGCAGTATTTT	CSVGIDTGGTDTQYF
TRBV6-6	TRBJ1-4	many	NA	TGTGCCAGCAGTCCCCGCGGAGCTAATGAAAAACTGTTTTTT	CASSPRGANEKLFF
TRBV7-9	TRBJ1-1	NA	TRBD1	TGTGCCAGCAGCTTAAGAAGGACAGGAAGGAACACTGAAGCTTTCTTT	CASSLRRTGRNTEAFF
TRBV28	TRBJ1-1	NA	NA	TGTGCCAGCGAATCTGGCTGGGGCCAAGCTTTCTTT	CASESGWGQAFF
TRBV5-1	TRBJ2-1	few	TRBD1	TGCGCCAGCAGCCCAGGCGGTACGGACAGGGCATATGAGCAGTTCTTC	CASSPGGTDRAYEQFF
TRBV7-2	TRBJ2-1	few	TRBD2	TGTGCCAGCAGCTTGAATCTTCGGGGGGACCAGTTCTTC	CASSLNLRGDQFF
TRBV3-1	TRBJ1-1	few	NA	TGTGCCAGCAGCCAAGTTAGTACTGAAGCTTTCTTT	CASSQVSTEAFF
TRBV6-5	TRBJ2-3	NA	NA	TGTGCCAGCAGTTACGGGCAGGGAAACACAGATACGCAGTATTTT	CASSYGQGNTDTQYF
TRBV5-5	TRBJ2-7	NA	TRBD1	TGTGCCAGCAGCTCAATTCAGGGGGCCCGATTCCACGAGCAGTACTTC	CASSSIQGARFHEQYF
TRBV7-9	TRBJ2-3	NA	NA	TGTGCCAGCAGCTTGCAGCACCCAGAGACGCAGTATTTT	CASSLQHPETQYF
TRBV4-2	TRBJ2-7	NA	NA	TGTGCCAGCAGCCAACTAATCGGGAGTGCCTACGAGCAGTACTTC	CASSQLIGSAYEQYF
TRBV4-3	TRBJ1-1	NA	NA	TGCGCCAGCAGCCAAGAGGGATTGGGTGGTTACACTGAAGCTTTCTTT	CASSQEGLGGYTEAFF
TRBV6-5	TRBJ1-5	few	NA	TGTGCCAGCAGTTACTCGAGACAGTTGGGTCAGCCCCAGCATTTT	CASSYSRQLGQPQHF
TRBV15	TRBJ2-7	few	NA	TGTGCCACAAGTACTTACAGTGCAGCAGAGTACGAGCAGTACTTC	CATSTYSAAEYEQYF
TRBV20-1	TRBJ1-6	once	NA	TGCAGTGCTAGAGGGGTGTTAGGTTCACCCCTCCACTTT	CSARGVLGSPLHF
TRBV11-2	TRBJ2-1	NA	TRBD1	TGTGCCAGCAGCTCCGGACAGGCCCCCTACAATGAGCAGTTCTTC	CASSSGQAPYNEQFF
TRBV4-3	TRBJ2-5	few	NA	TGCGCCAGCAGCCAGGATACCGGGGGAGAGACCCAGTACTTC	CASSQDTGGETQYF
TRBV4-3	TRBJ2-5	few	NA	TGCGCCAGCAGCCGAGGGACGTGGGAGACCCAGTACTTC	CASSRGTWETQYF
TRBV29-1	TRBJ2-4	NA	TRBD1	TGCAGCGCCCCCCGGGACAGAGACCTAACACTCTACAATGAGCAGTACTTC	CSAPRDRDLTLYNEQYF
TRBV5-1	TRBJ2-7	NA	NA	TGCGCCAGCAGCGTGGGCCTCCTAGCTTTAAGCCACGAGCAGTACTTC	CASSVGLLALSHEQYF
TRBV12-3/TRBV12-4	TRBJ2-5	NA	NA	TGTGCCAGCAGTTTAGACAGGGCGCGATTTGCCCAGTACTTC	CASSLDRARFAQYF
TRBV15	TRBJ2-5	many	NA	TGTGCCACCAGCAGAGATCCGGGCGAGACCCAGTACTTC	CATSRDPGETQYF
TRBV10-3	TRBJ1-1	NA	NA	TGTACCATCAGTGAGGGCAGAGGGACCGAAGCTTTCTTT	CTISEGRGTEAFF
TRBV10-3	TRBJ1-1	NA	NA	TGTGCCATCACCGCCGGGGAGGGGTCGCCTGAAGCTTTCTTT	CAITAGEGSPEAFF
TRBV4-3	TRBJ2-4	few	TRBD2	TGCGCCAGCAGCCAAGATCTTACGGGGGGGCCTGGCAAAAACATTCAGTACTTC	CASSQDLTGGPGKNIQYF
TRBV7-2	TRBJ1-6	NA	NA	TGTGCCAGCAGCCTAAGGGGTTCGGGCAATTCACCCCTCCACTTT	CASSLRGSGNSPLHF
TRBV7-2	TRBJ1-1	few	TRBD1	TGTGCCAGCAAGAGGACAGGGCAGTACACTGAAGCTTTCTTT	CASKRTGQYTEAFF
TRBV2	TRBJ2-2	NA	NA	TGTGCCAGCAGTGTTCATCCCGGGGAGCTGTTTTTT	CASSVHPGELFF
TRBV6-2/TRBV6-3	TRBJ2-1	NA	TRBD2	TGTGCCAGCAGCTTCTCGACTCATAGCGGGGGGCATGAGCAGTTCTTC	CASSFSTHSGGHEQFF
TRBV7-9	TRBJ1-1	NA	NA	TGTGCCAGCAGCTTAGATATCGGACAGGAAGCTTTCTTT	CASSLDIGQEAFF
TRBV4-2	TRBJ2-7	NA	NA	TGTGCCAGCAGCCCTAGGATCTACTACGAGCAGTACTTC	CASSPRIYYEQYF
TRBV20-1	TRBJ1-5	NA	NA	TGCAGTGCTAGGGTTATGGATCAGCCCCAGCATTTT	CSARVMDQPQHF
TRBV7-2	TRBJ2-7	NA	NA	TGTGCCAGCAGCTTCTCGGCCCTCCCCTCCTACGAGCAGTACTTC	CASSFSALPSYEQYF
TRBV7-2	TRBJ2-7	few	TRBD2	TGTGCCAGCAGCCGGAAACCGGGACTAGCGGGGTACTACGAGCAGTACTTC	CASSRKPGLAGYYEQYF
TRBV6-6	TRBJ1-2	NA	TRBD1	TGTGCCAGCAGTTACGGGACAGGCGACTACTATGGCTACACCTTC	CASSYGTGDYYGYTF
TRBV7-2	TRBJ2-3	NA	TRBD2	TGTGCCAGCTCCCTGAACGGGGGGGCCAGCACAGATACGCAGTATTTT	CASSLNGGASTDTQYF
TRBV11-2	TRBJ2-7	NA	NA	TGTGCCAGCAGCTTTATAGGCGGGGAGCAGTACTTC	CASSFIGGEQYF
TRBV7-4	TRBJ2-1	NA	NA	TGTGCCAGCAGCTCGCGACAGTTTTACTCCTACAATGAGCAGTTCTTC	CASSSRQFYSYNEQFF